This T cell receptor beta chain was captured by sequencing in a study of blood T cell repertoires in COVID-19. Study-level background: Sites in the United States, Italy and Spain provided acute and convalescent COVID-19 samples. From T cells, B-cell-depleted T cells, or PBMCs came the material, which was cDNA or gDNA.

Per the study methods: From reference gene primer amplification, estimates of nucleated cell counts were derived. Sequencing used immunoSEQ multiplex PCR; TCRdb keeps in-frame clones, though not all of them. V, J and clone size are those of that table, while D and trimming were read from the DNA. The table has over 150,000 clones, just under 90% seen once; the top ten hold about 0.95%. This CDR3 region has 14 residues. The ends lost 4 bases at V and 4 bases at J; junction bases unmatched: 3. Germline assignment: CDR1 LGHNA and CDR2 YSLEER. This clone was picked up one time. The receptor comes from a young woman who had recovered from COVID-19. This chain joins TRBV4-3 and TRBJ1-2; 10 bases align to TRBD1. Sequenced sample: peripheral blood. The CDR3 here is CASSPGQGSYGYTF. The CDR3 bases are TGCGCCAGCAGCCCGGGACAGGGGAGCTATGGCTACACCTTC.